This T cell receptor beta chain was profiled in a study of technical replicates of blood from a handful of donors. Libraries were prepared by immunoSEQ multiplex PCR; TCRdb keeps only in-frame clonotypes and omits some of them. The sample carries around 83,000 clones, around 94% recorded once. Germline CDR1 reads GTSNPN; CDR2 reads SVGIG (reference sequence). The V gene lost 1 base and the J gene lost 1 base, with 8 bases spanning the gap. CDR3 size: 13 residues. Material: T cells isolated from PBMCs. This clonotype originated in a human donor in good health. The V gene is TRBV30, the J gene TRBJ2-7, with D possibly matching TRBD2 (5 bases). CDR3 sequence reads: CAWSERGSYEQYF. Written as DNA, the CDR3 is TGTGCCTGGAGTGAACGGGGTTCCTACGAGCAGTACTTC.